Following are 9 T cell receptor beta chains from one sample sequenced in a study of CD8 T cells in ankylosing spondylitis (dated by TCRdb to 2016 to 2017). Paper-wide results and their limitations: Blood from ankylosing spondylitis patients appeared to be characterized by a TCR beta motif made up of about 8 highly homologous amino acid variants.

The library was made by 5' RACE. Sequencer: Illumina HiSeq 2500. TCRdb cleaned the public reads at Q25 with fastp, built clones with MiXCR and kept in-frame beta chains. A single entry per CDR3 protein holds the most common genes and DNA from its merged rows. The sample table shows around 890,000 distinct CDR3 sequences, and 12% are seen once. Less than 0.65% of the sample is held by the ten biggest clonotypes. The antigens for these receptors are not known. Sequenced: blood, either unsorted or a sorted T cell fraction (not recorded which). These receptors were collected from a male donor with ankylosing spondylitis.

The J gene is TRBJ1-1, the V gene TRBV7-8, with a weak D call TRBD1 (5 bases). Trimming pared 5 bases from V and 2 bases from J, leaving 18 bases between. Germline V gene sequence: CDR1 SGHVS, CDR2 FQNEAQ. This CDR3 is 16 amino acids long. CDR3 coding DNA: TGTGCCAGCAGCCAGGAGGGACTTACGCTCAACACTGAAGCTTTCTTT. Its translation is CASSQEGLTLNTEAFF.

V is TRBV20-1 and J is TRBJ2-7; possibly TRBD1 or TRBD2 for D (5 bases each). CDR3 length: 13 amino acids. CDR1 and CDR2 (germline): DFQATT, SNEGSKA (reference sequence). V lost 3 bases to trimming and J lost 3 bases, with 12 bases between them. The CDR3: CSASGDGNYEQYF. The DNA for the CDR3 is TGCAGTGCTAGTGGGGACGGCAACTACGAGCAGTACTTC.

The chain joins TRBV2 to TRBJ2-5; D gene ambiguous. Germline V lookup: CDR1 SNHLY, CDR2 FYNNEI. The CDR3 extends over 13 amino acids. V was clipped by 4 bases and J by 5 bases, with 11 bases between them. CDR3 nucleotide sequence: TGTGCCAGCAGTGTGCTGGGATCGGAGACCCAGTACTTC. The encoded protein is CASSVLGSETQYF.

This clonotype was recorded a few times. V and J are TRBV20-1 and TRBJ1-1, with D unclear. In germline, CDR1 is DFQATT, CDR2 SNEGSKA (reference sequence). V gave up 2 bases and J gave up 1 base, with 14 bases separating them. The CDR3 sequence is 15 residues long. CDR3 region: CSARSPTSTNTEAFF. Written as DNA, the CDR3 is TGCAGTGCTAGATCCCCGACGTCCACGAACACTGAAGCTTTCTTT.

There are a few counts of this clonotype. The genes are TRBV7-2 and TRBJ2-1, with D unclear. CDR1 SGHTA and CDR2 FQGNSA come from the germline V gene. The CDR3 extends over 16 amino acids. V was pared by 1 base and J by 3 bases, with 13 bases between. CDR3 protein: CASSLGGFVGYNEQFF. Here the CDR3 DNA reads TGTGCCAGCAGCTTAGGGGGTTTTGTGGGCTACAATGAGCAGTTCTTC.

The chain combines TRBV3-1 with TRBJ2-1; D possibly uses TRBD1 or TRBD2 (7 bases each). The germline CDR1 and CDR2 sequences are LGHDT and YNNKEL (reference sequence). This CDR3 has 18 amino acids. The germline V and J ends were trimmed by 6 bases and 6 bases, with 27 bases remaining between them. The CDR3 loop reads CASRSTGGLGNRGNEQFF. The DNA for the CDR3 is TGTGCCAGCAGGAGTACGGGAGGCCTCGGGAACAGGGGCAATGAGCAGTTCTTC.

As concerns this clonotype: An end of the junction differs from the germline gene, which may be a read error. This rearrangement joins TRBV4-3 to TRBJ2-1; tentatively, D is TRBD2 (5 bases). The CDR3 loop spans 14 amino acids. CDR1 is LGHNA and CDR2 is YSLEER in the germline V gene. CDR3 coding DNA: TGCGCCAGCTGCCAAGGAGGCGGCGACAATGAGCAGTTCTTC. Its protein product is CASCQGGGDNEQFF.

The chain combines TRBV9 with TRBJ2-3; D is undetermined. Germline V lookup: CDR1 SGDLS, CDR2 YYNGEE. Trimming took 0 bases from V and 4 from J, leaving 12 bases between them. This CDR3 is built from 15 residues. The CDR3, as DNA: TGTGCCAGCAGCGTAGGGCTTAATCCTGCAGATACGCAGTATTTT. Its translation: CASSVGLNPADTQYF.

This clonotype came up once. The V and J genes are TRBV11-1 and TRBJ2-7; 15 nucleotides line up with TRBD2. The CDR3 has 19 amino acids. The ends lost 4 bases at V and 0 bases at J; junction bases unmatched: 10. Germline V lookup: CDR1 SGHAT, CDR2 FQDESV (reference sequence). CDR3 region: CASSSGGTSGRRSSYEQYF. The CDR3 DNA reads TGTGCCAGCAGCTCCGGCGGGACTAGCGGGAGGCGAAGCTCCTACGAGCAGTACTTC.